This TCR beta chain was profiled in a study of cytomegalovirus exposure and HLA in healthy donors. The CDR3 contains 16 residues. Germline trimming cut 5 bases from V and 4 bases from J; bases unmatched to any gene: 11. Germline values: CDR1 SGHTA, CDR2 FQGNSA. The PCR had 60 Vbeta and 13 Jbeta primers. Using immunoSEQ multiplex PCR, the repertoire was profiled, and TCRdb retains in-frame clones only, with some absent. The top ten clones hold about 2.2% of a sample with about 150,000 clones, roughly 80% of them seen once. The sample consisted of PBMCs. The TCR was taken from a man between 25 and 39 years old in good health and CMV-seronegative. J is TRBJ2-3 and V is TRBV7-2, with 8 bases lining up with TRBD1. The CDR3 here is CASSPLVTGEADTQYF. CDR3 in DNA: TGTGCCAGCAGCCCCCTTGTGACAGGGGAAGCAGATACGCAGTATTTT.